This TCR beta chain was observed in a study of identical twins. The length of the CDR3 is 14 residues. Trimming took 5 bases from V and 4 from J, leaving 13 bases between them. Per germline, CDR1 MNHEY and CDR2 SMNVEV (reference sequence). cDNA carried unique molecular identifiers, and a universal primer site was added by template switching. In TCRdb, the 5' RACE reads were re-called with MiXCR into one record per CDR3 protein. The sample consists of around 490,000 distinct CDR3 sequences, about 20% of them appearing once. This sample was shared with a second study, whose subject was yellow fever vaccine responses in identical twins.

This clonotype was sampled from a woman under 30 in good health. Sequences were obtained from CD4+ T cells sorted from blood. The chain carries TRBV27 and TRBJ2-3; D not resolved. The CDR3 here is CASSRAQVSDTQYF. For the CDR3, the DNA is TGTGCCAGCAGTCGCGCGCAGGTTTCAGATACGCAGTATTTT.